A single sample is the source of the 6 T cell receptor beta chains below, sequenced in a study of cytomegalovirus exposure and HLA in healthy donors. A multiplex PCR was run with 60 Vbeta primers and 13 Jbeta primers. The table came from immunoSEQ multiplex PCR; TCRdb's copy has only in-frame clones and leaves some out. The sample has some 190,000 clones; 80% to 85% are singletons. The sample consisted of PBMCs. The receptors stem from a woman aged 40 to 50 in good health and CMV-seronegative.

This clone showed up just a few times. V gene TRBV5-6 combines with J gene TRBJ2-1; TRBD2 aligns across 13 bases. CDR1 is SGHDT, CDR2 YYEEEE, per germline. The CDR3 is 16 amino acids. With 4 bases clipped from V and 8 bases from J, the junction kept 9 bases outside the gene matches. The CDR3: CASSAPLAGGVHEQFF. CDR3 nucleotides: TGTGCCAGCAGCGCGCCACTAGCGGGGGGGGTCCATGAGCAGTTCTTC.

As regards this clone: The sample has other DNA sequences that encode this CDR3 too. The chain employs TRBV20-1 and TRBJ1-1; D uncertain. Germline CDR1 DFQATT, CDR2 SNEGSKA (reference sequence). Trimming took 5 bases from V and 1 from J, leaving 5 bases between them. The CDR3 loop spans 11 amino acids. CDR3 DNA sequence: TGCAGTGCTGATAGGAACACTGAAGCTTTCTTT. Its translation is CSADRNTEAFF.

The rearrangement uses TRBV2 and TRBJ2-3; D might be TRBD1 (6 bases). This CDR3 has 15 residues. Trimming shortened V by 4 bases and J by 4 bases, and 15 bases separated the two germline ends. Germline V CDR1 and CDR2: SNHLY, FYNNEI. CDR3 region: CASSALQGAADTQYF. DNA of the CDR3: TGTGCCAGCAGTGCCCTACAGGGCGCGGCAGATACGCAGTATTTT.

The chain has TRBV5-8 and TRBJ2-5; 7 bases map to TRBD1. The germline V gene encodes CDR1 SGHTS and CDR2 YDEGEE. V lost 4 bases to trimming and J lost 7 bases; unmatched junction nucleotides: 10. CDR3 length: 14 residues. CDR3 in DNA: TGTGCCAGCAGCGGGGACAGCCCCTGGGGGACCCAGTACTTC. It codes for CASSGDSPWGTQYF.

The chain carries TRBV27 and TRBJ2-3; 11 bases are a match to TRBD2. V was clipped by 6 bases and J by 0 bases; unmatched bases: 5. Germline V gene lookup returns CDR1 MNHEY and CDR2 SMNVEV (reference sequence). The CDR3 covers 16 residues. CDR3 bases: TGTGCCAGCAGCCCTGGGACTAGCGGTAGCACAGATACGCAGTATTTT. This gives the protein CASSPGTSGSTDTQYF.

This sequence joins TRBV7-3 and TRBJ2-1; 8 bases match TRBD1. Trimming took 5 bases from V and 5 from J; bases not matched to a gene: 2. CDR3 length equals 13 residues. Germline CDR1 reads SGHTA; CDR2 reads FQGTGA. The CDR3 region has the DNA TGTGCCAGCAGCATGACAGGGGACAATGAGCAGTTCTTC. This sequence encodes CASSMTGDNEQFF.